This entry describes one TCR beta chain. V dropped 6 bases and J dropped 1 base, with 15 bases sitting between them. Germline V gene sequence: CDR1 MNHNY, CDR2 SVGAGI (reference sequence). The CDR3 runs to 15 residues. This specimen comes from a study of cytomegalovirus exposure and HLA in healthy donors. The PCR had 60 Vbeta and 13 Jbeta primers. Repertoires were generated with immunoSEQ multiplex PCR, while TCRdb's copy carries only in-frame clones and drops some. Of 100,000 to 150,000 clones listed, around four fifths are singletons. J is TRBJ1-1 and V is TRBV6-6; TRBD1 might be the D (6 bases). The sample consisted of PBMCs. The sequence was collected from a man aged 18 to 30 in good health and CMV-seropositive. CDR3 sequence reads: CASRTEQGRNTEAFF. The CDR3 DNA is TGTGCCAGCAGAACCGAACAGGGTAGGAACACTGAAGCTTTCTTT.